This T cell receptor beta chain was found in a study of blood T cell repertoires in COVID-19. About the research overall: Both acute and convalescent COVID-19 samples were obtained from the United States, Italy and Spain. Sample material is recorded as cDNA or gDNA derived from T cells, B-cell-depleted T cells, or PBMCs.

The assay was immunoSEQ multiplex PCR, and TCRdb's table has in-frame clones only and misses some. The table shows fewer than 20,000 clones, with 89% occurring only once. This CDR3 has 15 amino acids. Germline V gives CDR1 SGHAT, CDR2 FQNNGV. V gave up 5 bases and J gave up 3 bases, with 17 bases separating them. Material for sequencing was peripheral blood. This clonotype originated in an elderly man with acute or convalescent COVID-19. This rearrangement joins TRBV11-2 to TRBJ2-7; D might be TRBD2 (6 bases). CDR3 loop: CASSQSEGGYYEQYF. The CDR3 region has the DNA TGTGCCAGCAGCCAGTCCGAAGGAGGGTACTACGAGCAGTACTTC.